This T cell receptor beta chain was documented in a study of blood T cells in healthy people across ages. The sample providers were healthy Caucasian people from Russia, aged about 6 to 90. A second PCR, run for roughly 7 to 12 cycles, used a sample-barcoded 5' primer plus a J-beta primer mix. TCRdb re-called the 5' RACE reads with MiXCR, one entry per CDR3 protein. The table records under 800,000 distinct CDR3 sequences, 35% to 45% of them present only once. Study results and limitations: Naive CD4+ cells and diversity were both higher in long-lived donors than in aged donors.

Germline lookup yields CDR1 SEHNR and CDR2 FQNEAQ (reference sequence). This CDR3 is 16 amino acids long. V was pared by 1 base and J by 5 bases, with 7 bases of the junction left unmatched. Regarding this clonotype: Its antigen remains unidentified.

This chain links TRBV7-9 with TRBJ1-1; 10 positions agree with TRBD1. The specimen was blood. The clonotype originates from an older woman in good health. This CDR3 reads CASSLGTGGYGTEAFF. In DNA, the CDR3 is TGTGCCAGCAGCTTAGGGACAGGGGGATATGGGACTGAAGCTTTCTTT.